This T cell receptor (beta chain) was recovered during a study of blood T cell repertoires in COVID-19. Overall study context: Samples came from the United States, Italy and Spain, spanning acute and convalescent COVID-19.

TCRdb's copy holds only in-frame clones and misses some; the assay was immunoSEQ multiplex PCR. This sample has fewer than 200,000 clones; roughly 84% occur once, and the top ten carry about 1.5%. Germline-derived CDR1 and CDR2 are KGHDR and SFDVKD. Trimming pared 4 bases from V and 3 bases from J, leaving 9 bases between. This CDR3 is 13 amino acids long. The specimen was peripheral blood. The source is a human donor in a cohort sampled during active COVID-19. The rearrangement links TRBV24-1 to TRBJ2-7; TRBD2 might be the D (5 bases). The CDR3 region is CATSEPGNYEQYF. Here the CDR3 DNA reads TGTGCCACCAGTGAACCGGGAAACTACGAGCAGTACTTC.